The 21 T cell receptor beta chains below come from one sample, sequenced in a study of tumor-infiltrating lymphocytes in localized non-small cell lung cancer. Libraries were prepared by immunoSEQ multiplex PCR; TCRdb keeps only in-frame clonotypes and omits some of them. Among approximately 17,000 clones listed, 55% to 80% were seen once. What was sequenced was lung tumor tissue. The receptor set was obtained from a human donor with non-small cell lung cancer.

This clone appeared a single time. This chain uses TRBV4-2 with TRBJ2-3; 11 bases map to TRBD2. The CDR3 length is 18 residues. Trimming took 1 base from V and 3 from J; bases not matched to a gene: 9. Looked up from germline, CDR1 is LGHNA and CDR2 is YNFKEQ. The CDR3 reads CASSQGHSGGASTDTQYF. The CDR3 region has the DNA TGTGCCAGCAGCCAAGGACATAGCGGGGGGGCAAGTACAGATACGCAGTATTTT.

V gene TRBV30 combines with J gene TRBJ2-3; D ambiguous. Trimming took off 2 bases at V and 0 bases at J, with 9 bases between the two ends. Per the germline V gene, CDR1 is GTSNPN and CDR2 is SVGIG (reference sequence). The CDR3 runs to 14 residues. CDR3 coding DNA: TGTGCCTGGAGTAGGCTGGGGAGCACAGATACGCAGTATTTT. Amino acid sequence: CAWSRLGSTDTQYF.

The J gene is TRBJ2-4, the V gene TRBV7-2, with TRBD1 identical over 8 bases. V shed 8 bases, J shed 4 bases, and the junction held 7 bases outside the gene matches. The CDR3 spans 14 residues. The germline gives CDR1 SGHTA, CDR2 FQGNSA. CDR3 region: CASGPGQGKNIQYF. The CDR3 DNA is TGTGCCAGCGGCCCAGGACAGGGTAAAAACATTCAGTACTTC.

The chain combines TRBV10-3 with TRBJ2-2; 7 bases line up with TRBD1. The CDR3 sequence is 15 residues long. Germline V gene data show CDR1 as ENHRY and CDR2 as SYGVKD. J gave up 0 bases and V 6 bases, and 4 bases lay outside the gene matches. CDR3 residues: CAIRQTGANTGELFF. CDR3 nucleotide sequence: TGTGCCATCAGGCAAACAGGGGCGAACACCGGGGAGCTGTTTTTT.

V usage is TRBV6-1 and J usage is TRBJ1-4; no firm D call. The CDR3 runs to 14 residues. V was clipped by 4 bases and J by 6 bases, with 12 bases between them. Germline assignment: CDR1 MNHNS and CDR2 SASEGT. The CDR3 sequence is CASSGRLWDEKLFF. Here the CDR3 DNA reads TGTGCCAGCAGTGGACGTTTATGGGATGAAAAACTGTTTTTT.

This chain links TRBV28 with TRBJ2-5; a possible D gene is TRBD2 (5 bases). The length of the CDR3 is 14 residues. Trimming shortened V by 7 bases and J by 3 bases, and 15 bases separated the two germline ends. Germline values: CDR1 MDHEN, CDR2 SYDVKM. The CDR3 loop is CASKTPDGKETQYF. DNA for the CDR3: TGTGCCAGCAAAACCCCCGACGGGAAAGAGACCCAGTACTTC. The variable domain in full, with the rest retrieved from reference TRBV28 and TRBJ2-5, is DVKVTQSSRYLVKRTGEKVFLECVQDMDHENMFWYRQDPGLGLRLIYFSYDVKMKEKGDIPEGYSVSREKKERFSLILESASTNQTSMYLCASKTPDGKETQYFGPGTRLLVL.

The chain combines TRBV4-1 with TRBJ2-5; 7 bases map to TRBD2. This CDR3 has 15 amino acids. Germline V gene data show CDR1 as MGHRA and CDR2 as YSYEKL. V shed 1 base and J 5 bases; nucleotides not matched to a gene: 7. The CDR3 sequence is CASSQGGGETETQYF. In DNA, the CDR3 is TGCGCCAGCAGCCAAGGGGGAGGGGAGACGGAGACCCAGTACTTC.

This chain joins TRBV28 and TRBJ1-4, with D possibly matching TRBD1 (5 bases). The germline V gene encodes CDR1 MDHEN and CDR2 SYDVKM. The CDR3 has 12 residues. V lost 8 bases and J 7 bases, leaving 11 bases between the germline ends. CDR3 sequence (DNA): TGTGCCAGCGGGGGGAACCGTGAAAAACTGTTTTTT. Protein sequence: CASGGNREKLFF.

In DNA, the CDR3 is TGTGCCAGCAGTCCCGGGCCGCGCTACGAGCAGTACTTC. The encoded protein is CASSPGPRYEQYF. The rearrangement uses TRBV6-5 and TRBJ2-7, with no clear D. The germline V gene has CDR1 MNHEY and CDR2 SVGAGI. V lost 5 bases to trimming and J lost 3 bases, with 11 bases between them. The CDR3 spans 13 residues.

This clone appeared a few times. V and J are TRBV5-6 and TRBJ2-7; no reliable D call. Deletions cut 7 bases from V and 9 bases from J, with 5 bases between. The CDR3 contains 8 residues. Germline V gives CDR1 SGHDT, CDR2 YYEEEE. DNA for the CDR3: TGTGCCAGCGCGTGGCAGTACTTC. Translating gives CASAWQYF.

The genes are TRBV29-1 and TRBJ2-7; D gene uncertain. Trimming left V 6 bases short and J 6 bases short, with 21 bases between. CDR1 and CDR2 (germline): SQVTM, ANQGSEA. This CDR3 is 14 amino acids long. The CDR3 coding sequence is TGCAGCGTCGTAAATCCTAACATGGGGTCCGAGCAGTACTTC. Amino acid sequence: CSVVNPNMGSEQYF.

The chain combines TRBV7-2 with TRBJ2-5; 7 nucleotides line up with TRBD1. Germline lookup yields CDR1 SGHTA and CDR2 FQGNSA. The V gene end was trimmed by 5 bases and the J gene end by 3 bases; junction bases not matched to a gene: 9. The CDR3 spans 15 residues. Here the CDR3 DNA reads TGTGCCAGCAGCCGACAGGGTCGCGGAGAAGAGACCCAGTACTTC. It encodes CASSRQGRGEETQYF.

The CDR3 here is CAPPDGRKTGNTIYF. The CDR3 nucleotides are TGTGCCCCCCCGGACGGCCGCAAGACTGGAAACACCATATATTTT. This chain uses TRBV11-2 with TRBJ1-3; D is uncertain. V lost 11 bases and J 2 bases, leaving 19 bases between the germline ends. The CDR3 is made up of 15 amino acids. Germline CDR1 SGHAT, CDR2 FQNNGV.

CDR3 residues: CATSEVQGQLYGYTF. The CDR3 nucleotides are TGTGCCACCAGCGAAGTCCAGGGACAACTCTATGGCTACACCTTC. The chain links TRBV15 to TRBJ1-2; the D gene is possibly TRBD1 (6 bases). CDR3 length: 15 residues. V lost 5 bases, J lost 4 bases, and 17 bases lay in between. Germline-derived CDR1 and CDR2 are LNHNV and YYDKDF (reference sequence).

This clone is termed medium-sized. This chain connects TRBV28 to TRBJ2-2; weak D call: TRBD1 (5 bases). Germline V gene lookup returns CDR1 MDHEN and CDR2 SYDVKM. Trimming stripped 7 bases from V and 1 base from J, with 10 bases between. This CDR3 comprises 14 residues. The CDR3 DNA is TGTGCCAGCACCACTGGACAGAACACCGGGGAGCTGTTTTTT. Its translation is CASTTGQNTGELFF.

This clone has a handful of counts. At one end the junction does not follow the germline gene, possibly because of a read error. The J gene is TRBJ1-2, the V gene TRBV7-7; TRBD1 aligns across 9 bases. The CDR3 sequence is 14 residues long. Per germline, CDR1 SSHAT and CDR2 FNYEAQ (reference sequence). The CDR3, as DNA: TGTGCTAGCAGCTTCGGGACAGGGTTAAATGGCTACACCTTC. It specifies CASSFGTGLNGYTF.

The chain combines TRBV5-1 with TRBJ1-2; a possible D gene is TRBD1 (5 bases). The CDR3 totals 16 residues. The germline V gene has CDR1 SGHRS and CDR2 YFSETQ. V was cut by 0 bases and J by 8 bases, with 20 bases left in between. The DNA of the CDR3 is TGCGCCAGCAGCTTGGCCGAAAGGGCCAGGGTGGAAGGCTACACCTTC. Amino acids: CASSLAERARVEGYTF. Complete variable domain (other parts from reference TRBV5-1 and TRBJ1-2): KAGVTQTPRYLIKTRGQQVTLSCSPISGHRSVSWYQQTPGQGLQFLFEYFSETQRNKGNFPGRFSGRQFSNSRSEMNVSTLELGDSALYLCASSLAERARVEGYTFGSGTRLTVV.

This clone was seen once. The genes are TRBV7-3 and TRBJ2-3; tentatively, D is TRBD1 (6 bases). Per germline, CDR1 SGHTA and CDR2 FQGTGA. This CDR3 is built from 15 residues. V lost 2 bases and J 8 bases, leaving 17 bases between the germline ends. CDR3 in DNA: TGTGCCAGCAGCTTAGTCGGCGGACAGAAGAGTACGCAGTATTTT. This gives the protein CASSLVGGQKSTQYF. Supplemented by reference TRBV7-3 and TRBJ2-3, the full variable domain reads GAGVSQTPSNKVTEKGKYVELRCDPISGHTALYWYRQSLGQGPEFLIYFQGTGAADDSGLPNDRFFAVRPEGSVSTLKIQRTERGDSAVYLCASSLVGGQKSTQYFGPGTRLTVL.

The gene calls are TRBV25-1 and TRBJ1-2; the D gene is possibly TRBD1 (5 bases). V was pared by 3 bases and J by 6 bases, with 11 bases between. Per the germline V gene, CDR1 is MGHDK and CDR2 is SYGVNS. This CDR3 has 13 residues. Here the CDR3 DNA reads TGTGCCAGCAGTGAGGGCAGGGTCCATGGCTACACCTTC. Protein sequence: CASSEGRVHGYTF.

J is TRBJ2-5 and V is TRBV7-2; D call uncertain. The CDR3 sequence is 16 residues long. V was trimmed by 2 bases and J by 1 base, leaving 14 bases between them. CDR1 is SGHTA, CDR2 FQGNSA, per germline. CDR3 bases: TGTGCCAGCAGCTTAAGTGTAGGGCAAGCCCAAGAGACCCAGTACTTC. Its protein is CASSLSVGQAQETQYF.

This chain uses TRBV7-9 with TRBJ2-7; D unresolved. Germline CDR1 is SEHNR and CDR2 is FQNEAQ (reference sequence). The V gene lost 3 bases and the J gene lost 0 bases, with 9 bases spanning the gap. The length of the CDR3 is 14 residues. The CDR3 protein is CASSFGERSYEQYF. The DNA for the CDR3 is TGTGCCAGCAGCTTTGGTGAGCGCTCCTACGAGCAGTACTTC.